These 23 T cell receptor beta chains share one sample of origin, sequenced in a study of blood T cell repertoires in COVID-19. Clones were read by immunoSEQ multiplex PCR, and TCRdb kept only the in-frame ones, dropping some. The sample holds approximately 170,000 clones; over 80% are singletons and the top ten take roughly 7.5%. The source material was peripheral blood. These TCRs come from a woman between 65 and 79 years old with COVID-19, enrolled during active disease.

The rearrangement links TRBV5-1 to TRBJ1-2, with TRBD1 matching 8 bases. The V gene end was trimmed by 2 bases and the J gene end by 0 bases; junction bases not matched to a gene: 15. Germline CDR1 SGHRS, CDR2 YFSETQ. The CDR3 sequence is 19 residues long. The CDR3 DNA reads TGCGCCAGCAGCTTTTCGACGGTGGCAGGGGGCTCGGCTAACTATGGCTACACCTTC. Translating it yields CASSFSTVAGGSANYGYTF.

V is TRBV21-1 and J is TRBJ2-3; the DNA was not compared with TRBD2, the D call given in the table. TRBV21-1 is flagged as a pseudogene. The CDR3 sequence is 17 residues long. DNA for the CDR3: TGTGCCAGCAGCAAAAACCTTCTGGGAGAGACCACAGATACGCAGTATTTT. This gives the protein CASSKNLLGETTDTQYF.

The genes are TRBV19 and TRBJ2-3; 8 nucleotides match TRBD2. Trimming at V came to 8 bases and at J to 1 base, leaving 14 bases not matched to a gene. Germline loops: CDR1 LNHDA, CDR2 SQIVND (reference sequence). This CDR3 region has 17 residues. The CDR3 here is CASRESGGRLGTDTQYF. CDR3 sequence (DNA): TGTGCCAGTCGAGAGTCGGGAGGGCGCTTGGGCACAGATACGCAGTATTTT.

This clone has a handful of counts. The rearrangement links TRBV9 to TRBJ2-3; TRBD2 matches at 7 bases. CDR1 is SGDLS and CDR2 is YYNGEE in the germline V gene. V was clipped by 6 bases and J by 5 bases; unmatched bases: 9. The CDR3 extends over 14 amino acids. DNA for the CDR3: TGTGCCAGCACCCCCGGGGGGAACGTAGATACGCAGTATTTT. This codes for CASTPGGNVDTQYF.

J is TRBJ2-3 and V is TRBV9, with D possibly TRBD1 on 8 matching bases. Trimming pared 4 bases from V and 2 bases from J, leaving 23 bases between. The CDR3 spans 18 residues. Germline assignment: CDR1 SGDLS and CDR2 YYNGEE. In DNA, the CDR3 is TGTGCCAGCAGCCCCCCAGGGGGCGGGAGTAGCTTCACAGATACGCAGTATTTT. It is translated as CASSPPGGGSSFTDTQYF.

This chain links TRBV30 with TRBJ2-2; D might be TRBD1 (6 bases). Trimming took 0 bases from V and 1 from J, leaving 12 bases between them. CDR3 length: 16 residues. Germline CDR1 GTSNPN, CDR2 SVGIG (reference sequence). CDR3 loop: CAWSVTGRGNTGELFF. CDR3 sequence (DNA): TGTGCCTGGAGTGTGACAGGACGGGGGAACACCGGGGAGCTGTTTTTT. Variable domain in full (rest from reference TRBV30 and TRBJ2-2): SQTIHQWPATLVQPVGSPLSLECTVEGTSNPNLYWYRQAAGRGLQLLFYSVGIGQISSEVPQNLSASRPQDRQFILSSKKLLLSDSGFYLCAWSVTGRGNTGELFFGEGSRLTVL.

The rearrangement links TRBV10-2 to TRBJ2-5; D might be TRBD1 (6 bases). Germline loops: CDR1 WSHSY, CDR2 SAAADI. V lost 3 bases and J 4 bases, leaving 9 bases between the germline ends. The CDR3 extends over 13 amino acids. The CDR3 nucleotides are TGCGCCAGCAGTGACAGGGGCGGAGAGACCCAGTACTTC. It encodes CASSDRGGETQYF.

The chain uses TRBV14 and TRBJ1-1; a weak D match, TRBD1 (6 bases). Looked up from germline, CDR1 is SGHDN and CDR2 is FVKESK. The CDR3 covers 14 residues. The V and J ends lost 4 bases and 2 bases respectively, with 11 bases between them. The CDR3 coding sequence is TGTGCCAGCAGCCGCATGGACAGTAACACTGAAGCTTTCTTT. Encoded protein: CASSRMDSNTEAFF.

The chain joins TRBV7-8 to TRBJ1-3; D gene unclear. V lost 3 bases and J lost 2, with 8 bases in between. Germline V lookup: CDR1 SGHVS, CDR2 FQNEAQ. This CDR3 contains 14 residues. This chain's CDR3 is CASSLGVAGNTIYF. CDR3 nucleotide sequence: TGTGCCAGCAGCTTGGGAGTCGCTGGAAACACCATATATTTT.

This chain joins TRBV18 and TRBJ2-1; TRBD2 matches 10 bases. V lost 3 bases and J lost 9; bases outside the gene matches: 5. CDR1 is KGHSH, CDR2 LQKENI, per germline. The CDR3 is 14 residues long. CDR3 nucleotide sequence: TGTGCCAGCTCACCGCTAGCGGGAGAATCTGAGCAGTTCTTC. Residues: CASSPLAGESEQFF.

The rearrangement links TRBV5-4 to TRBJ1-2, with TRBD1 matching 7 bases. The CDR3 runs to 13 residues. The germline gives CDR1 SGHNT, CDR2 YYREEE (reference sequence). J was trimmed by 5 bases and V by 5 bases; bases with no gene match: 6. The CDR3 loop reads CASSRGGAYGYTF. CDR3 nucleotides: TGTGCCAGCAGTCGAGGGGGCGCTTATGGCTACACCTTC. The full variable domain, its missing parts supplied by reference TRBV5-4 and TRBJ1-2, is ETGVTQSPTHLIKTRGQQVTLRCSSQSGHNTVSWYQQALGQGPQFIFQYYREEENGRGNFPPRFSGLQFPNYSSELNVNALELDDSALYLCASSRGGAYGYTFGSGTRLTVV.

The rearrangement links TRBV5-6 to TRBJ2-1; no firm D call. V dropped 5 bases and J dropped 2 bases, with 11 bases sitting between them. This CDR3 spans 14 amino acids. Germline-derived CDR1 and CDR2 are SGHDT and YYEEEE. The CDR3 reads CASRLPSAYNEQFF. The CDR3 coding sequence is TGTGCCAGCAGGCTACCATCGGCCTACAATGAGCAGTTCTTC.

The rearrangement links TRBV9 to TRBJ2-7, with TRBD1 as a possible D gene (6 bases). With 5 bases removed from V and 1 base from J, the gap between germline ends came to 16 bases. CDR1 and CDR2 (germline): SGDLS, YYNGEE. The CDR3 runs to 15 residues. The CDR3: CASSLGPGDSYEQYF. The CDR3 DNA sequence: TGTGCCAGCAGTTTAGGCCCAGGGGATTCCTACGAGCAGTACTTC.

V gene TRBV19 combines with J gene TRBJ2-4, with 12 bases identical to TRBD2. Unmatched junction bases numbered 7, after V lost 4 bases and J lost 3 bases. CDR3 length: 17 amino acids. Per germline, CDR1 LNHDA and CDR2 SQIVND (reference sequence). For the CDR3, the DNA is TGTGCCAGTAGTACCCGGACTAGCGGGATCGGCAAAAACATTCAGTACTTC. It yields the protein CASSTRTSGIGKNIQYF.

This clone has only one observation. The rearrangement uses TRBV12-3 or TRBV12-4 and TRBJ2-3; no reliable D call. V shed 7 bases and J shed 3 bases, with 5 bases lying between them. This CDR3 has 11 residues. The CDR3 sequence is CASKQTDTQYF. DNA of the CDR3: TGTGCCAGCAAACAGACAGATACGCAGTATTTT.

The chain joins TRBV24-1 to TRBJ1-1; D unresolved. V shed 9 bases and J shed 3 bases, with 13 bases lying between them. Germline CDR1 is KGHDR and CDR2 is SFDVKD. There are 13 residues in the CDR3. The CDR3 nucleotides are TGTGCCACCCGCCGAGGAGGAGACACTGAAGCTTTCTTT. Translated, it gives CATRRGGDTEAFF.

The V and J genes are TRBV24-1 and TRBJ2-1, with 10 bases that match TRBD1. The CDR3 covers 16 residues. Germline trimming cut 2 bases from V and 8 bases from J; bases unmatched to any gene: 8. The germline CDR1 and CDR2 sequences are KGHDR and SFDVKD. The CDR3 nucleotides are TGTGCCACCAGTGATTACAATGACAGGGGGCACTATGAGCAGTTCTTC. Its translation: CATSDYNDRGHYEQFF.

This chain links TRBV2 with TRBJ2-1; D may be TRBD1 (6 bases). This CDR3 comprises 14 residues. The germline gives CDR1 SNHLY, CDR2 FYNNEI. Trimming removed 5 bases from V and 0 bases from J, with 8 bases in between. The CDR3 is CASSIQGSYNEQFF. The DNA for the CDR3 is TGTGCCAGCAGTATACAGGGCTCCTACAATGAGCAGTTCTTC.

V usage is TRBV10-1 and J usage is TRBJ1-1; no reliable D call. CDR1 WNHNN and CDR2 SYGVQD come from the germline V gene (reference sequence). This CDR3 is built from 13 residues. V gave up 6 bases and J gave up 1 base, with 9 bases separating them. For the CDR3, the DNA is TGCGCCAGCAGAGCGGACGGGAACACTGAAGCTTTCTTT. It translates to CASRADGNTEAFF.

Of note for this clone: In the same sample, other DNA sequences code for this CDR3. The CDR3 nucleotides are TGTGCCAGCAGTAGACAGGGTAGCACAGATACGCAGTATTTT. Translation gives CASSRQGSTDTQYF. The chain links TRBV25-1 to TRBJ2-3; 7 positions agree with TRBD1. The germline V gene encodes CDR1 MGHDK and CDR2 SYGVNS. The CDR3 has 14 amino acids. V dropped 5 bases and J dropped 0; count of bases not matched to a gene: 2.

DNA of the CDR3: TGTGCCAGCAGCCTTGGGGAGAACTATGGCTACACCTTC. Its translation: CASSLGENYGYTF. The chain has TRBV7-9 and TRBJ1-2; D unclear. The CDR3 consists of 13 residues. Germline values: CDR1 SEHNR, CDR2 FQNEAQ (reference sequence). V shed 5 bases and J shed 2 bases, with 9 bases lying between them.

The chain joins TRBV12-3 or TRBV12-4 to TRBJ2-2; no reliable D call. V gave up 6 bases and J gave up 8 bases, with 10 bases separating them. This CDR3 has 12 amino acids. The CDR3 DNA reads TGTGCCAGCAGGTTCGCGGAAGGGGAGCTGTTTTTT. Translating gives CASRFAEGELFF.

V usage is TRBV10-3 and J usage is TRBJ1-4; D is perhaps TRBD1 (5 bases). This CDR3 has 17 amino acids. Germline CDR1 is ENHRY and CDR2 is SYGVKD. The V end lost 3 bases, the J end lost 3 bases, and 17 bases lay between the germline ends. This chain's CDR3 is CAISDPGRGASNEKLFF. The CDR3 nucleotides read TGTGCCATCAGTGACCCAGGGAGGGGCGCTTCTAATGAAAAACTGTTTTTT.